These 28 T cell receptor beta chains were all obtained from the same sample, sequenced in a study of T cell responses to AZD1222 COVID-19 vaccine. Data came from immunoSEQ multiplex PCR; TCRdb stores just in-frame clones and leaves some out. The repertoire has 25,000 or so clones, roughly 90% of them found once; the top ten carry approximately 8.2%. Source: peripheral blood, taken 28 days after the second AZD1222 dose. All receptors come from an adult who received the AZD1222 COVID-19 vaccine.

V is TRBV27 and J is TRBJ2-1; tentatively, D is TRBD2 (6 bases). This CDR3 is built from 12 residues. Between the trimmed V and J ends, which lost 8 bases and 9 bases, there was a span of 14 bases. The germline V gene encodes CDR1 MNHEY and CDR2 SMNVEV (reference sequence). CDR3 residues: CASLGRWGEQFF. The CDR3 DNA reads TGTGCCAGCCTCGGGAGATGGGGTGAGCAGTTCTTC.

The chain carries TRBV7-9 and TRBJ1-5, with D possibly TRBD1 on 5 matching bases. Trimming shortened V by 0 bases and J by 5 bases, and 14 bases separated the two germline ends. This CDR3 has 16 amino acids. The germline V gene encodes CDR1 SEHNR and CDR2 FQNEAQ (reference sequence). CDR3 region: CASSLAPGRGDQPQHF. CDR3 DNA sequence: TGTGCCAGCAGCTTAGCCCCTGGGAGGGGCGATCAGCCCCAGCATTTT.

This rearrangement joins TRBV7-3 to TRBJ2-3, with a possible D match to TRBD2 (5 bases). This CDR3 has 15 amino acids. Per the germline V gene, CDR1 is SGHTA and CDR2 is FQGTGA. V was trimmed by 2 bases and J by 0 bases, leaving 9 bases between them. This chain's CDR3 is CASSLQADSTDTQYF. The CDR3, as DNA: TGTGCCAGCAGCTTACAAGCGGATAGCACAGATACGCAGTATTTT.

V usage is TRBV7-2 and J usage is TRBJ2-2; 7 bases line up with TRBD2. The trim removed 4 bases at V and 5 bases at J, leaving 10 bases unmatched. The germline CDR1 and CDR2 sequences are SGHTA and FQGNSA. The CDR3 contains 16 residues. DNA of the CDR3: TGTGCCAGCAGCTCTAGCGGTGCGGGAGCAACCGGGGAGCTGTTTTTT. Translation gives CASSSSGAGATGELFF.

By share, this clone ranks as large (0.1 to 1%). V usage is TRBV3-1 (or the pseudogene TRBV3-2) and J usage is TRBJ2-1; D gene ambiguous. This CDR3 is 16 amino acids long. V lost 3 bases to trimming and J lost 0 bases, with 12 bases between them. CDR1 and CDR2 from the germline V gene are LGHDT and YNNKEL (reference sequence). This CDR3 is CASSHYRPRSYNEQFF. In DNA, the CDR3 is TGTGCCAGCAGCCATTACCGTCCGCGCTCCTACAATGAGCAGTTCTTC.

The V gene is TRBV27, the J gene TRBJ2-3; TRBD2 matches at 16 bases. Germline CDR1 is MNHEY and CDR2 is SMNVEV (reference sequence). The trim removed 5 bases at V and 12 bases at J, leaving 5 bases unmatched. CDR3 size: 14 residues. The CDR3 protein is CASSPGLAGGPQYF. CDR3 DNA sequence: TGTGCCAGCAGTCCGGGACTAGCGGGAGGGCCACAGTATTTT.

The V and J genes are TRBV12-3 or TRBV12-4 and TRBJ2-3, with D perhaps TRBD1 (5 bases). This CDR3 has 13 amino acids. V was shortened by 4 bases and J by 4 bases, with 9 bases between the two germline ends. The DNA of the CDR3 is TGTGCCAGCAGTTACCTGGGGCCAGATACGCAGTATTTT. This sequence encodes CASSYLGPDTQYF.

This chain joins TRBV4-1 and TRBJ2-7; the match to TRBD1 covers 7 bases. Losses at the gene ends were 6 bases for V and 5 bases for J; bases not matched to a gene: 10. The CDR3 sequence is 14 residues long. Germline V gives CDR1 MGHRA, CDR2 YSYEKL. CDR3 DNA: TGCGCCAGCAGGTGGAGGTTAGACAGGGACGAGCAGTACTTC. Amino acid sequence: CASRWRLDRDEQYF.

CDR3 coding DNA: TGCGCCAGCAGCTTGGCTTCGGGAAAGGGATTTTACGAGCAGTACTTC. Amino acid sequence: CASSLASGKGFYEQYF. The chain recombines TRBV5-1 with TRBJ2-7, with D perhaps matching TRBD2 (5 bases). V was pared by 0 bases and J by 4 bases, with 17 bases between. The CDR3 runs 16 residues. Germline V gene lookup returns CDR1 SGHRS and CDR2 YFSETQ.

The chain joins TRBV27 to TRBJ2-7; perhaps D is TRBD1 or TRBD2 (5 bases each). Trimming took 3 bases from V and 3 from J, leaving 18 bases between them. Germline CDR1 MNHEY, CDR2 SMNVEV (reference sequence). This CDR3 spans 16 amino acids. In nucleotides, the CDR3 is TGTGCCAGCAGTTTGCAGGGACCGATATTCGGCTACGAGCAGTACTTC. It encodes CASSLQGPIFGYEQYF.

The sample holds a few counts of this clone. The chain employs TRBV27 and TRBJ2-7; 9 bases agree with TRBD2. CDR3 length equals 18 residues. V gave up 2 bases and J gave up 1 base; unmatched junction bases: 12. Germline values: CDR1 MNHEY, CDR2 SMNVEV (reference sequence). This CDR3 reads CASSLTGGSGRFSYEQYF. The CDR3 DNA is TGTGCCAGCAGTTTAACGGGAGGGAGCGGGAGGTTTTCCTACGAGCAGTACTTC.

The V and J genes are TRBV18 and TRBJ2-7, with TRBD2 matching over 8 bases. V lost 0 bases, J lost 5 bases, and 0 bases stayed unmatched. The germline V gene has CDR1 KGHSH and CDR2 LQKENI. The CDR3 runs to 13 residues. The CDR3 bases are TGTGCCAGCTCACCACCTAGCGGGAACGAGCAGTACTTC. Translation gives CASSPPSGNEQYF.

The V and J genes are TRBV5-1 and TRBJ1-3, with D tentatively TRBD1 (5 bases). The V end was cut by 3 bases, the J end by 0 bases, with 10 bases between. The germline V gene has CDR1 SGHRS and CDR2 YFSETQ. This CDR3 comprises 15 residues. The CDR3 is CASSSWGSSGNTIYF. Written as DNA, the CDR3 is TGCGCCAGCAGCTCTTGGGGGTCCTCTGGAAACACCATATATTTT.

The chain employs TRBV5-1 and TRBJ1-2; TRBD1 agrees at 8 bases. J was trimmed by 0 bases and V by 3 bases; bases with no gene match: 7. Germline V gene lookup returns CDR1 SGHRS and CDR2 YFSETQ. This CDR3 is built from 16 residues. The CDR3 spells CASSSTGAGSNYGYTF. The CDR3 DNA is TGCGCCAGCAGCTCGACAGGGGCAGGCTCTAACTATGGCTACACCTTC.

This clone was recorded once. This rearrangement joins TRBV28 to TRBJ1-1, with D perhaps matching TRBD1 (5 bases). Germline CDR1 MDHEN, CDR2 SYDVKM. V dropped 3 bases and J dropped 1 base, with 9 bases sitting between them. The CDR3 contains 14 residues. CDR3 loop: CASSFGGSNTEAFF. As DNA, the CDR3 is TGTGCCAGCAGTTTTGGGGGTTCGAACACTGAAGCTTTCTTT.

J is TRBJ2-2 and V is TRBV5-8; D call uncertain. The CDR3 contains 13 residues. The germline CDR1 and CDR2 sequences are SGHTS and YDEGEE. V lost 5 bases to trimming and J lost 8 bases, with 13 bases between them. CDR3 sequence: CASSLTYPGELFF. CDR3 nucleotides: TGTGCCAGCAGTTTGACATACCCGGGGGAGCTGTTTTTT.

V gene TRBV27 combines with J gene TRBJ2-1; no clear D. Trimming removed 4 bases from V and 4 bases from J, with 11 bases in between. The CDR3 length is 14 residues. Germline V lookup: CDR1 MNHEY, CDR2 SMNVEV (reference sequence). Here the CDR3 reads CASSYEGRYNEQFF. The CDR3 DNA reads as TGTGCCAGCAGTTACGAAGGACGGTACAATGAGCAGTTCTTC.

V gene TRBV11-3 combines with J gene TRBJ1-2, with D perhaps matching TRBD1 (6 bases). Per germline, CDR1 SGHNT and CDR2 YENEEA. The germline V and J ends were trimmed by 0 bases and 3 bases, with 14 bases remaining between them. This CDR3 contains 16 residues. CDR3 residues: CASSLDGETGDYGYTF. DNA for the CDR3: TGTGCCAGCAGCTTAGATGGGGAGACAGGCGACTATGGCTACACCTTC.

The rearrangement links TRBV9 to TRBJ2-1; D is unresolved. CDR3 length: 14 residues. Germline assignment: CDR1 SGDLS and CDR2 YYNGEE. V lost 0 bases, J lost 6 bases, and 10 bases lay in between. The chain's CDR3 is CASSVGKLVNEQFF. Written as DNA, the CDR3 is TGTGCCAGCAGCGTAGGGAAGCTGGTCAATGAGCAGTTCTTC.

This rearrangement joins TRBV5-4 to TRBJ1-6; 7 nucleotides agree with TRBD1. This CDR3 region has 15 residues. V shed 2 bases and J 10 bases; nucleotides not matched to a gene: 9. Germline lookup yields CDR1 SGHNT and CDR2 YYREEE (reference sequence). CDR3 protein: CASSFGDSQRSPLHF. CDR3 bases: TGTGCCAGCAGCTTCGGGGACAGTCAGCGGTCACCCCTCCACTTT.

V gene TRBV6-1 combines with J gene TRBJ1-1; D unresolved. Germline-derived CDR1 and CDR2 are MNHNS and SASEGT. V lost 2 bases to trimming and J lost 1 base, with 2 bases between them. This CDR3 is built from 12 residues. CDR3 nucleotide sequence: TGTGCCAGCAGTGAACCGAACACTGAAGCTTTCTTT. Encoded protein: CASSEPNTEAFF.

The chain uses TRBV14 and TRBJ1-2; D call uncertain. Germline V gives CDR1 SGHDN, CDR2 FVKESK. The V and J ends lost 0 bases and 5 bases respectively, with 10 bases between them. The CDR3 length is 14 residues. The CDR3 spells CASSQDSGLYGYTF. For the CDR3, the DNA is TGTGCCAGCAGCCAAGATTCGGGGTTATATGGCTACACCTTC.

The chain carries TRBV29-1 and TRBJ1-2; unclear D gene. Germline lookup yields CDR1 SQVTM and CDR2 ANQGSEA. With 2 bases removed from V and 1 base from J, the gap between germline ends came to 5 bases. The CDR3 is made up of 12 amino acids. CDR3 region: CSVEMFNYGYTF. In DNA, the CDR3 is TGCAGCGTTGAAATGTTTAACTATGGCTACACCTTC.

The chain combines TRBV5-1 with TRBJ2-5; TRBD1 matches 12 bases. Germline V gene data show CDR1 as SGHRS and CDR2 as YFSETQ. Germline trimming cut 5 bases from V and 5 bases from J; bases unmatched to any gene: 10. This CDR3 region has 16 residues. The CDR3 sequence is CASRYLGTGGLETQYF. CDR3 nucleotides: TGCGCCAGCAGGTACCTTGGGACAGGGGGCTTGGAGACCCAGTACTTC.

J is TRBJ2-3 and V is TRBV4-3; TRBD2 matches 8 bases. This CDR3 is built from 18 residues. V was pared by 0 bases and J by 4 bases, with 12 bases of the junction left unmatched. Germline CDR1 is LGHNA and CDR2 is YSLEER. In nucleotides, the CDR3 is TGCGCCAGCAGCCAAGACCCAGCGGGAGTAACCCTTGCAGATACGCAGTATTTT. Amino acid sequence: CASSQDPAGVTLADTQYF.

The gene calls are TRBV28 and TRBJ2-5, with D tentatively TRBD1 (7 bases). The V end lost 4 bases, the J end lost 4 bases, and 16 bases lay between the germline ends. Looked up from germline, CDR1 is MDHEN and CDR2 is SYDVKM. CDR3 size: 15 residues. For the CDR3, the DNA is TGTGCCAGCAGTTCTCCAGGGGGGTCTCGAGAGACCCAGTACTTC. Translated, it gives CASSSPGGSRETQYF.

The chain uses TRBV28 and TRBJ1-5, with a possible D match to TRBD1 (6 bases). There are 14 residues in the CDR3. From germline, CDR1 is MDHEN and CDR2 SYDVKM. The V end lost 5 bases, the J end lost 2 bases, and 10 bases lay between the germline ends. CDR3 sequence (DNA): TGTGCCAGCAGTGGACAGCTAGGCAATCAGCCCCAGCATTTT. Protein product: CASSGQLGNQPQHF.

The V and J genes are TRBV11-3 and TRBJ2-1; D uncertain. Per the germline V gene, CDR1 is SGHNT and CDR2 is YENEEA. The CDR3 totals 12 residues. Deletions cut 5 bases from V and 4 bases from J, with 6 bases between. As DNA, the CDR3 is TGTGCCAGCAGCCACACATACAATGAGCAGTTCTTC. Translation gives CASSHTYNEQFF.